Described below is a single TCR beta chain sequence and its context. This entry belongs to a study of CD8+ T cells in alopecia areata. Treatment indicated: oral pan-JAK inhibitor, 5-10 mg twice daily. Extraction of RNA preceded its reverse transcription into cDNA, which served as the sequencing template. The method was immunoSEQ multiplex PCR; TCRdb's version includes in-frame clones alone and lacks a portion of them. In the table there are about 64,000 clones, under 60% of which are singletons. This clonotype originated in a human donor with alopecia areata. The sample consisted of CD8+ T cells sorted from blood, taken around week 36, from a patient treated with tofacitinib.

The CDR3 region is CASSYRGIPYEQYF. The CDR3 DNA reads TGTGCCAGCAGCTACAGGGGCATCCCCTACGAGCAGTACTTC. The J gene is TRBJ2-7, the V gene TRBV27; 7 nucleotides align to TRBD1. Germline assignment: CDR1 MNHEY and CDR2 SMNVEV (reference sequence). CDR3 length equals 14 residues. V was pared by 6 bases and J by 2 bases, with 7 bases of the junction left unmatched.